This T cell receptor beta chain derives from a study of beta chain features in type 1 diabetes. As for the study in general: Patients did not differ from healthy donors in age, gender or cell yield.

Expressed TCRB transcripts were sequenced because the isolated RNA had all been reverse transcribed beforehand. Using immunoSEQ multiplex PCR, the repertoire was profiled, and TCRdb retains in-frame clones only, with some absent. The data show about 240,000 clones, approximately 14% seen once. Findings and caveats of the study: Shorter TCRB CDR3s, moderately but significantly so, were found in Type 1 diabetes patients in all four CD4+ subsets.

Concerning this clone itself: Its antigen is unknown.

After removal of 5 bases from V and 4 bases from J, the junction contained 7 bases not matched to a gene. The germline V gene has CDR1 LNHDA and CDR2 SQIVND (reference sequence). The CDR3 is 14 residues long. J is TRBJ2-5 and V is TRBV19; 7 positions agree with TRBD2. The source material was naive CD4+ T cells from blood. The TCR sequence derives from a man aged 25 to 40 with type 1 diabetes. The CDR3 sequence: CASSALAEGETQYF. The CDR3 DNA reads TGTGCCAGTAGTGCGCTAGCGGAGGGAGAGACCCAGTACTTC.